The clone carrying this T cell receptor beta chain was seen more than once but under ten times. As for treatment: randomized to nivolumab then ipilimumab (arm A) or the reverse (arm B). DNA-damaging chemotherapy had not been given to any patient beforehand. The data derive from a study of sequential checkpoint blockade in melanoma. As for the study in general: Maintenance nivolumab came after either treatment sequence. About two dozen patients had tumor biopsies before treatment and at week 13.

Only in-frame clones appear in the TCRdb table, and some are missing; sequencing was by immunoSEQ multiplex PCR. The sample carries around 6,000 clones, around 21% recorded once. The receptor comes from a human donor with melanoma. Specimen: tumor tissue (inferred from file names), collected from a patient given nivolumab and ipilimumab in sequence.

The chain's CDR3 is CASSLILTGTDTQYF. Here the CDR3 DNA reads TGTGCCAGCAGCTTGATCCTCACAGGAACAGATACGCAGTATTTT. The V gene is TRBV7-5, the J gene TRBJ2-3; the table calls TRBD1, which could not be checked here. TRBV7-5 is shown as a pseudogene. The CDR3 has 15 residues.